This TCR beta chain was observed in a study of OX40 agonist ivuxolimab in advanced cancers. Whole-study context: The patients received agonistic anti-OX40 (CD134) antibody ivuxolimab. Administration of intravenous ivuxolimab to patients occurred every 2 weeks at 0.01 to 10 mg/kg.

Germline assignment: CDR1 SGHAT and CDR2 FQNNGV. CDR3 length: 14 residues. Trimming left V 3 bases short and J 1 base short, with 4 bases between. Produced via immunoSEQ multiplex PCR; TCRdb's table is partial and in-frame only. This table has 90,000 to 100,000 clones, roughly nine tenths appearing once. Sample: CD4+ or CD8+ T cells sorted from blood, taken in a trial of the OX40 agonist ivuxolimab. This clonotype was sampled from an adult with an advanced solid tumor such as melanoma, head and neck, liver or kidney cancer. The J gene is TRBJ2-6, the V gene TRBV11-2; no reliable D call. The CDR3 DNA reads TGTGCCAGCAGCTTGCCTTCTGGGGCCAACGTCCTGACTTTC. Translated: CASSLPSGANVLTF.